This T cell receptor (beta chain) came from a study of human CD8 memory T cell subsets. UMI-labeled 5' RACE was used, and it produced the TCR beta libraries. For each CDR3 protein, TCRdb gives one entry from its re-call of the 5' RACE reads, without DNA. The ten top clones account for roughly 21%, within a sample of over 6,500 distinct CDR3 sequences. It was CCR7+ PD-1+ TIGIT+ early memory CD8+ T cells with exhausted-like traits that constituted TPEX cells. The length of the CDR3 is 17 residues. Germline assignment: CDR1 KGHDR and CDR2 SFDVKD. The chain has TRBV24-1 and TRBJ2-2; TCRdb designates TRBD1, a call that cannot be tested without DNA. Sequenced input: CD8+ T cells from PBMCs. The sequence was collected from a human donor in good health. This CDR3 is CATITPGAGSNTGELFF.